This T cell receptor beta chain was recovered during a study of shared clonotypes between healthy human individuals. On the study more broadly: There were three CD4 naive, three CD4 memory, two CD8 naive and one CD8 memory plates per donor. Study results and caveats: Genetic and exposure-history diversity was limited by the small donor number.

Assay used: immunoSEQ multiplex PCR; TCRdb lists only in-frame clones, some missing. The sample has approximately 1,000,000 clones; approximately 78% are singletons. Notes on this clone: The antigen is not known.

The sequenced sample consisted of memory CD4+ T cells from PBMCs. As for subset: CD45RA-negative fraction. The clonotype comes from a man between 18 and 35 years old in good health. Some clones in this sample may be carry-over from other donors' samples.

The CDR3 nucleotides are TGCAGCGTATTGACCGGACTAGACCGCACAGATACGCAGTATTTT. Encoded protein: CSVLTGLDRTDTQYF. This chain links TRBV29-1 with TRBJ2-3; 7 bases agree with TRBD2. Germline V CDR1 and CDR2: SQVTM, ANQGSEA. V lost 6 bases, J lost 1 base, and 10 bases stayed unmatched. This CDR3 comprises 15 residues.